This T cell receptor beta chain appears in the sequencing data of a study of blood T cell repertoires in COVID-19 (TCRdb year 2020). Regarding the research as a whole: Collaborator samples came from the United States, Italy and Spain and covered acute and convalescent phases of COVID-19. Where available, HLA class I and class II types were obtained from metadata supplied by the sample provider rather than from assay-based typing. The samples were drawn from the first 160 participants of the ongoing ImmuneRACE study and from over a thousand subjects provided by 6 global collaborators. The prospective study material was composed of cDNA or gDNA derived from T cells, B-cell-depleted T cells, or PBMCs. The sample metadata nearly always contained a de-identified subject ID, COVID-19 status, age in years and sex. Deeply sampled blood TCRbeta repertoires from subjects exposed to, actively infected with, or recovered from COVID-19 were included in the dataset. The repertoires were released in a freely available public database meant as a resource for research on the immune response to SARS-CoV-2. Overall results and qualifications from the work: How much clinical and demographic metadata was included differed by source and by participant, and the metadata was provided uncurated.

TCRbeta CDR3 regions were amplified from genomic DNA using the immunoSEQ Assay, a bias-controlled multiplex PCR. As for the authors' bioinformatics: The number of nucleated cells in each sample was estimated from the amplification of reference gene primers within the assay. To quantify the absolute abundance of each unique TCRbeta CDR3 rearrangement, sequence reads were collapsed and filtered. For each sample, productive Simpson clonality was calculated as the square root of Simpson's diversity index over productive rearrangements. TCRdb's version of the immuneACCESS table is confined to in-frame rearrangements and falls short of the full clone set. An unresolved V gene accounts for under half of the shortfall where checked; the remainder is of unknown origin. V, J and clone size reflect that table, while D and trimming were determined from the DNA. For this sample the table gives about 230,000 clones, of which 65% to 85% were detected only once. The top ten clones comprise around 30% of the sample.

The V and J ends are trimmed by 7 bases and 3 bases, leaving 18 bases between them. Via the germline V gene (reference sequence), CDR1 is LNHDA and CDR2 SQIVND. The CDR3 has 16 amino acids, counting the end cysteine and phenylalanine. CDR3 DNA only is kept here, 48 bases in frame from base 1. Each collaborating institution followed its own protocols to collect whole blood in K2EDTA tubes. For TCRbeta analysis, collaborator samples were shipped as frozen whole blood, as isolated PBMCs, or as DNA extracted from either sample type. A word on this clone: Which antigen it targets is not known. Base qualities are not recorded, but no much larger clone differs from it by a single base.

The chain joins TRBV19 to TRBJ2-2; a tentative D match to TRBD2 spans 5 bases. The sequence came from a man aged 40-49 years with acute or convalescent COVID-19. Sequenced: peripheral blood. The base sequence is TGTGCCAGTACCTCCCCCAGCGGTGGCGACACCGGGGAGCTGTTTTTT. Its protein reads: CASTSPSGGDTGELFF.